Described below is a single T cell receptor (beta chain) sequence and its context. It was with a sample-barcoded 5' primer and a J-beta primer mix that a second PCR of roughly 7 to 12 cycles was run. Every cDNA molecule bore a tag from a template-switch adaptor containing 12 random nucleotides. Sequencing recovered at least 3 million CDR3-containing paired-end reads from each sample. TCRdb reprocessed the 5' RACE reads via MiXCR and lists one record per CDR3 protein. The data hold approximately 1,000,000 distinct CDR3 sequences, with approximately 38% observed a single time. Per sample, no less than 5 micrograms of total RNA were extracted. The data belong to a study of blood T cells in healthy people across ages. The V end was cut by 8 bases, the J end by 0 bases, with 7 bases between. The CDR3 is made up of 12 amino acids. The germline CDR1 and CDR2 sequences are MDHEN and SYDVKM.

Sequences were obtained from blood. The rearrangement joins TRBV28 to TRBJ1-2; D unclear. The clonotype comes from a man between 18 and 35 years old in good health. CDR3 residues: CASAASNYGYTF. In DNA form, the CDR3 reads TGTGCCAGCGCCGCATCTAACTATGGCTACACCTTC.